The 28 T cell receptor beta chains below come from one sample, sequenced in a study of cytomegalovirus exposure and HLA in healthy donors. PCR involved 60 Vbeta and 13 Jbeta primers. The data were produced by immunoSEQ multiplex PCR, yet TCRdb's version contains in-frame clones alone and is incomplete. The sample holds over 120,000 clones, 70% seen once. Input material: PBMCs. The receptors originated from a woman aged 55-70 years in good health and CMV-seropositive.

This clone was seen a handful of times. J is TRBJ2-6 and V is TRBV5-4, with 8 bases that match TRBD1. The CDR3 runs 14 residues. The V and J ends lost 3 bases and 12 bases, in that order; junction bases with no gene match: 8. CDR1 is SGHNT, CDR2 YYREEE, per germline (reference sequence). CDR3: CASSSAGGKIVLTF. The CDR3 DNA sequence: TGTGCCAGCAGCTCCGCAGGGGGCAAGATCGTCCTGACTTTC.

The V call is TRBV2, the J call TRBJ2-7; D is possibly TRBD2 (6 bases). The CDR3 totals 15 residues. The V end was cut by 0 bases, the J end by 3 bases, with 12 bases between. CDR1 and CDR2 from the germline V gene are SNHLY and FYNNEI. CDR3 sequence: CASSEAEGQGYEQYF. The DNA of the CDR3 is TGTGCCAGCAGTGAAGCGGAGGGGCAGGGCTACGAGCAGTACTTC.

The genes are TRBV28 and TRBJ1-1; the D is unclear. Germline-derived CDR1 and CDR2 are MDHEN and SYDVKM. Between the trimmed V and J ends, which lost 2 bases and 2 bases, there was a span of 3 bases. The CDR3 has 12 amino acids. CDR3 sequence reads: CASSLPNTEAFF. As DNA, the CDR3 is TGTGCCAGCAGTTTACCTAACACTGAAGCTTTCTTT.

The rearrangement joins TRBV20-1 to TRBJ1-2; no firm D call. This CDR3 comprises 11 residues. Germline V lookup: CDR1 DFQATT, CDR2 SNEGSKA (reference sequence). V gave up 3 bases and J gave up 10 bases, with 12 bases separating them. The CDR3 region is CSASRQANYTF. The CDR3 DNA follows: TGCAGTGCTAGTAGGCAGGCGAACTACACCTTC.

The chain is built from TRBV28 and TRBJ2-7; D is perhaps TRBD2 (5 bases). Between the trimmed V and J ends, which lost 4 bases and 5 bases, there was a span of 15 bases. The germline V gene encodes CDR1 MDHEN and CDR2 SYDVKM. The CDR3 has 14 amino acids. CDR3 in DNA: TGTGCCAGCAGTTCCAGAGGGCCAGACGACGAGCAGTACTTC. Its translation is CASSSRGPDDEQYF. Filled out from reference TRBV28 and TRBJ2-7, the complete variable domain reads DVKVTQSSRYLVKRTGEKVFLECVQDMDHENMFWYRQDPGLGLRLIYFSYDVKMKEKGDIPEGYSVSREKKERFSLILESASTNQTSMYLCASSSRGPDDEQYFGPGTRLTVT.

The chain uses TRBV6-1 and TRBJ1-5; 7 nucleotides match TRBD1. Per germline, CDR1 MNHNS and CDR2 SASEGT. The CDR3 totals 14 residues. After removal of 4 bases from V and 7 bases from J, the junction contained 7 bases not matched to a gene. In DNA form, the CDR3 reads TGTGCCAGCAGTGGATACAGGGGCGGACAGCCCCAGCATTTT. Translation gives CASSGYRGGQPQHF.

J is TRBJ2-4 and V is TRBV27; a weak D match, TRBD1 (6 bases). The CDR3 loop spans 16 amino acids. Germline V gene data show CDR1 as MNHEY and CDR2 as SMNVEV (reference sequence). The V and J ends lost 4 bases and 5 bases respectively, with 18 bases between them. The CDR3 spells CASSSGTLLLENIQYF. CDR3 sequence (DNA): TGTGCCAGCAGTTCCGGGACACTTCTCCTGGAAAACATTCAGTACTTC.

This clone turned up a few times. The chain is built from TRBV28 and TRBJ1-1; 8 positions match TRBD1. Germline V gives CDR1 MDHEN, CDR2 SYDVKM. V was clipped by 4 bases and J by 1 base; unmatched bases: 11. The CDR3 is made up of 17 amino acids. The CDR3 protein is CASSYSGGGSKNTEAFF. The CDR3 region has the DNA TGTGCCAGCAGTTATTCAGGGGGCGGATCAAAGAACACTGAAGCTTTCTTT. Filled out from reference TRBV28 and TRBJ1-1, the complete variable domain reads DVKVTQSSRYLVKRTGEKVFLECVQDMDHENMFWYRQDPGLGLRLIYFSYDVKMKEKGDIPEGYSVSREKKERFSLILESASTNQTSMYLCASSYSGGGSKNTEAFFGQGTRLTVV.

The rearrangement joins TRBV6-6 to TRBJ2-1, with 9 bases fitting TRBD1. From germline, CDR1 is MNHNY and CDR2 SVGAGI (reference sequence). V was pared by 7 bases and J by 4 bases, with 11 bases of the junction left unmatched. This CDR3 comprises 16 residues. Here the CDR3 reads CASTTKQGAIYNEQFF. The CDR3 nucleotides are TGTGCCAGCACTACTAAACAGGGGGCAATTTACAATGAGCAGTTCTTC.

The rearrangement uses TRBV19 and TRBJ1-1; D ambiguous. V lost 4 bases and J 6 bases, leaving 18 bases between the germline ends. The CDR3 has 15 residues. The germline gives CDR1 LNHDA, CDR2 SQIVND (reference sequence). The CDR3 spells CASSREAGRIAEAFF. The CDR3 coding sequence is TGTGCCAGTAGTAGAGAAGCAGGTAGGATCGCTGAAGCTTTCTTT.

This clone was counted a single time. The CDR3 loop is CASSTWDRTNEKLFF. CDR3 nucleotides: TGTGCCAGCAGTACCTGGGACAGAACTAATGAAAAACTGTTTTTT. The rearrangement links TRBV28 to TRBJ1-4, with 7 bases that match TRBD1. V gave up 5 bases and J gave up 1 base; unmatched junction bases: 4. The length of the CDR3 is 15 residues. Per germline, CDR1 MDHEN and CDR2 SYDVKM. The full variable domain, with the rest looked up from reference TRBV28 and TRBJ1-4, is DVKVTQSSRYLVKRTGEKVFLECVQDMDHENMFWYRQDPGLGLRLIYFSYDVKMKEKGDIPEGYSVSREKKERFSLILESASTNQTSMYLCASSTWDRTNEKLFFGSGTQLSVL.

This clone was counted a single time. The J gene is TRBJ2-2, the V gene TRBV9; TRBD2 matches 10 bases. The germline V gene has CDR1 SGDLS and CDR2 YYNGEE. Germline trimming cut 3 bases from V and 5 bases from J; bases unmatched to any gene: 4. The CDR3 is 15 residues long. CDR3 amino acids: CASSGIAGGTGELFF. In DNA form, the CDR3 reads TGTGCCAGCAGCGGTATAGCGGGAGGTACCGGGGAGCTGTTTTTT. Combining the CDR3 with reference TRBV9 and TRBJ2-2 gives the whole variable domain DSGVTQTPKHLITATGQRVTLRCSPRSGDLSVYWYQQSLDQGLQFLIQYYNGEERAKGNILERFSAQQFPDLHSELNLSSLELGDSALYFCASSGIAGGTGELFFGEGSRLTVL.

This rearrangement joins TRBV5-1 to TRBJ1-1, with D perhaps matching TRBD1 (6 bases). CDR1 and CDR2 (germline): SGHRS, YFSETQ. Deletions cut 4 bases from V and 1 base from J, with 11 bases between. This CDR3 region has 14 residues. CDR3 nucleotides: TGCGCCAGCAGCCATCCGGACAGGAACACTGAAGCTTTCTTT. Translating gives CASSHPDRNTEAFF.

The chain couples TRBV18 to TRBJ1-4; D is unclear. Germline CDR1 reads KGHSH; CDR2 reads LQKENI. The CDR3 totals 16 residues. Trimming took 6 bases from V and 0 from J, leaving 14 bases between them. CDR3 residues: CASSLSGPATNEKLFF. DNA of the CDR3: TGTGCCAGCTCCCTCAGCGGGCCCGCAACTAATGAAAAACTGTTTTTT.

Only a few counts were recorded for this clone. In DNA, the CDR3 is TGTGCCAGCAGCCTGGGGGGAGACACCTACGAGCAGTACTTC. Translated: CASSLGGDTYEQYF. The rearrangement joins TRBV5-4 to TRBJ2-7, with D perhaps matching TRBD2 (6 bases). The CDR3 is made up of 14 amino acids. V lost 4 bases and J lost 2, with 13 bases in between. Germline CDR1 SGHNT, CDR2 YYREEE (reference sequence).

V gene TRBV5-1 combines with J gene TRBJ2-3, with TRBD1 as a possible D gene (5 bases). Trimming took 0 bases from V and 2 from J, leaving 10 bases between them. The CDR3 totals 15 residues. Germline lookup yields CDR1 SGHRS and CDR2 YFSETQ. CDR3 nucleotide sequence: TGCGCCAGCAGCTTGGCAGGGATCCCCACAGATACGCAGTATTTT. Protein sequence: CASSLAGIPTDTQYF.

This chain joins TRBV7-3 and TRBJ1-3, with 7 bases fitting TRBD1. The germline gives CDR1 SGHTA, CDR2 FQGTGA. V lost 5 bases to trimming and J lost 0 bases; unmatched junction nucleotides: 4. This CDR3 is 15 amino acids long. CDR3 DNA sequence: TGTGCCAGCAGCCGGGACAGTCCCTCTGGAAACACCATATATTTT. Its translation: CASSRDSPSGNTIYF.

The V gene is TRBV5-8, the J gene TRBJ2-1, with D uncertain. The germline V and J ends were trimmed by 0 bases and 2 bases, with 6 bases remaining between them. CDR1 is SGHTS and CDR2 is YDEGEE in the germline V gene. The CDR3 covers 14 residues. Here the CDR3 reads CASSLVTPYNEQFF. In nucleotides, the CDR3 is TGTGCCAGCAGCTTGGTTACACCCTACAATGAGCAGTTCTTC.

The chain links TRBV2 to TRBJ1-5; TRBD1 aligns across 8 bases. In germline, CDR1 is SNHLY, CDR2 FYNNEI. Trimming cost V 1 base and J 9 bases; bases outside gene matches: 8. The CDR3 contains 15 residues. The DNA for the CDR3 is TGTGCCAGCAGTGAAGGAAGACAGGGGCTATCGCCCCAGCATTTT. Translated: CASSEGRQGLSPQHF.

This clone was counted a few times. V is TRBV9 and J is TRBJ1-3; D is uncertain. This CDR3 region has 14 residues. Germline values: CDR1 SGDLS, CDR2 YYNGEE. V lost 0 bases to trimming and J lost 4 bases, with 8 bases between them. The DNA of the CDR3 is TGTGCCAGCAGCGTAGGAGATTTGGGAAACACCATATATTTT. Encoded protein: CASSVGDLGNTIYF.

V gene TRBV30 combines with J gene TRBJ1-6; D possibly corresponds to TRBD1 (6 bases). The CDR3 contains 13 residues. Between the trimmed V and J ends, which lost 2 bases and 7 bases, there was a span of 9 bases. Germline V gene data show CDR1 as GTSNPN and CDR2 as SVGIG (reference sequence). Here the CDR3 reads CAWSTGMNSPLHF. The CDR3 coding sequence is TGTGCCTGGAGTACAGGGATGAATTCACCCCTCCACTTT.

V and J are TRBV5-6 and TRBJ2-3, with a possible D match to TRBD1 (6 bases). This CDR3 spans 15 amino acids. Germline V gene sequence: CDR1 SGHDT, CDR2 YYEEEE. With 2 bases removed from V and 0 bases from J, the gap between germline ends came to 10 bases. This CDR3 is CASSLGQISTDTQYF. CDR3 bases: TGTGCCAGCAGCTTAGGACAGATTAGCACAGATACGCAGTATTTT.

The chain joins TRBV6-5 to TRBJ1-2, with D maybe TRBD1 (5 bases). This CDR3 spans 15 amino acids. Deletions cut 0 bases from V and 2 bases from J, with 10 bases between. Germline-derived CDR1 and CDR2 are MNHEY and SVGAGI. CDR3 region: CASSYSQSGNYGYTF. The CDR3 coding sequence is TGTGCCAGCAGTTACTCACAGTCAGGGAACTATGGCTACACCTTC.

There are a few counts of this clone. The J gene is TRBJ2-7, the V gene TRBV7-2, with 7 nucleotides matching TRBD1. V dropped 5 bases and J dropped 6; count of bases not matched to a gene: 4. This CDR3 has 12 residues. CDR1 is SGHTA and CDR2 is FQGNSA in the germline V gene. CDR3 residues: CASSHSGGEQYF. The CDR3 nucleotides read TGTGCCAGCAGCCACTCAGGGGGCGAGCAGTACTTC.

The chain has TRBV30 and TRBJ2-6; 8 bases line up with TRBD1. Looked up from germline, CDR1 is GTSNPN and CDR2 is SVGIG (reference sequence). Trimming cost V 5 bases and J 0 bases; bases outside gene matches: 0. The CDR3 length is 14 residues. The CDR3 sequence is CAWDRGSGANVLTF. The CDR3 DNA sequence: TGTGCCTGGGACAGGGGCTCTGGGGCCAACGTCCTGACTTTC.

This sequence joins TRBV6-6 and TRBJ2-7; TRBD1 matches 9 bases. J lost 7 bases, V lost 0 bases, and 4 bases had no gene match. CDR3 length: 14 amino acids. Germline lookup yields CDR1 MNHNY and CDR2 SVGAGI (reference sequence). The CDR3 loop reads CASSYSTGGGEQYF. The CDR3 nucleotides are TGTGCCAGCAGTTACTCGACAGGGGGGGGAGAGCAGTACTTC.

The sample holds one count of this clone. The chain couples TRBV6-1 to TRBJ2-1; a possible D gene is TRBD1 (6 bases). The CDR3 is 13 amino acids. CDR1 is MNHNS and CDR2 is SASEGT in the germline V gene. V was cut by 4 bases and J by 9 bases, with 13 bases left in between. CDR3 in DNA: TGTGCCAGCAGTGTACAGGGAAAGGGTGAGCAGTTCTTC. Translating gives CASSVQGKGEQFF.

This clone appeared a few times. The V and J genes are TRBV6-1 and TRBJ2-5; D gene unclear. The J call may be faulty, since TRBJ2-7 better matches the DNA end. The CDR3 loop spans 16 amino acids. Germline V gene data show CDR1 as MNHNS and CDR2 as SASEGT. CDR3 DNA: TGTGCCAGCAGTGATAATCGAGCGAGGAGCTCCTACGAGCAGTACTTC. Encoded protein: CASSDNRARSSYEQYF.